This T cell receptor (beta chain) emerged from a study of CD8 T cells in ankylosing spondylitis. Findings and caveats of the study: Peripheral blood samples showed relatively rare disease-linked clones, and these clones were CD8+.

Germline-derived CDR1 and CDR2 are MNHEY and SVGAGI. Trimming cost V 1 base and J 5 bases, with 14 bases left between them. CDR3 size: 15 residues. TCRdb re-analysed the 5' RACE reads in MiXCR, keeping a single row per CDR3 protein. The sample holds under 250,000 distinct CDR3 sequences, approximately 12% seen once. In the case of this clonotype: Its matching antigen is unknown.

This TCR came from a male donor with ankylosing spondylitis or in good health (not recorded which). Sequenced: blood, either unsorted or a sorted T cell fraction (not recorded which). The rearrangement links TRBV6-5 to TRBJ2-5; possible D gene TRBD1, 6 bases. CDR3 nucleotides: TGTGCCAGCAGTTACTTTGGGGGCGGTTATGAGACCCAGTACTTC. Translating gives CASSYFGGGYETQYF.